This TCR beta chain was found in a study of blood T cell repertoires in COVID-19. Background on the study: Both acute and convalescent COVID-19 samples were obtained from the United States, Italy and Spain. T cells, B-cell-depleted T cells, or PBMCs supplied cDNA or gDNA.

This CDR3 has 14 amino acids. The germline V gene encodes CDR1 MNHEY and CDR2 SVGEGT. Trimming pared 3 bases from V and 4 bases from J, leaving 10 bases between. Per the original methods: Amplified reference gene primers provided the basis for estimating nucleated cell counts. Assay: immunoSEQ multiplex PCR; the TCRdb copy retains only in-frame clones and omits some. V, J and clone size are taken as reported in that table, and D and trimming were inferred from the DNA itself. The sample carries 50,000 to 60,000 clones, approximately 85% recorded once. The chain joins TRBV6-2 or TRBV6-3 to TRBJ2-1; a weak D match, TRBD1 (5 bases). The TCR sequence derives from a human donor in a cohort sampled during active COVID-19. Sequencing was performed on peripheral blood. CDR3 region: CASSYSRQYNEQFF. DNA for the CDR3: TGTGCCAGCAGTTATTCCCGACAGTACAATGAGCAGTTCTTC.